Listed below are T cell receptor beta chains from one sample, sequenced in a study of beta chain features in type 1 diabetes. The repertoire was sequenced with immunoSEQ multiplex PCR; TCRdb's copy has only in-frame clones and lacks some. The sample contains about 320,000 clones, 14% of which appear only once. The sequenced material came from central memory CD4+ T cells from blood. All receptors derive from a man aged 30 to 39 in good health. Both conserved end residues are part of each CDR3. A D gene is named only where the DNA matches it firmly. Some rows have no size entry. The others give once, few or many, or a class for an expanded clone.

abundance	d_gene	v_gene	j_gene	CDR3nt	CDR3aa
NA	TRBD1	TRBV4-3	TRBJ2-2	TGCGCCAGCAGCCAACCCTACCGGGACAGCTTAGGAGGCACCGGGGAGCTGTTTTTT	CASSQPYRDSLGGTGELFF
few	NA	TRBV4-3	TRBJ2-1	TGCGCCAGCAGCCAAGAAAGGTTGGGGGGGCTCTACAATGAGCAGTTCTTC	CASSQERLGGLYNEQFF
NA	NA	TRBV18	TRBJ1-4	TGTGCCAGCTCACCCGGTGCAACTAATGAAAAACTGTTTTTT	CASSPGATNEKLFF
few	NA	TRBV11-2	TRBJ2-5	TGTGCCAGCAGCTTCACGCGTGAGACCCAGTACTTC	CASSFTRETQYF
many	TRBD2	TRBV15	TRBJ2-5	TGTGCCACCAGCAGGGGGGGGGAGACCCAGTACTTC	CATSRGGETQYF
NA	NA	TRBV5-6	TRBJ1-5	TGTGCCAGCAGCTCCATGGATCAGCCCCAGCATTTT	CASSSMDQPQHF
few	NA	TRBV6-6	TRBJ1-2	TGTGCCAGCAGTTACATCGCAGGGAACTATGGCTACACCTTC	CASSYIAGNYGYTF
few	NA	TRBV25-1	TRBJ2-7	TGTGCCAGCAGTGAGGGGGCCAGGTACGAGCAGTACTTC	CASSEGARYEQYF
NA	TRBD1	TRBV6-5	TRBJ1-2	TGTGCCAGCAGCCTGACAGGGGATGGCTACACCTTC	CASSLTGDGYTF
NA	NA	TRBV9	TRBJ1-4	TGTGCCAGCAGCCTAAAGTCGGGGAATGAAAAACTGTTTTTT	CASSLKSGNEKLFF
few	TRBD1	TRBV10-3	TRBJ2-1	TGTGCCATCAGTGTAGGGGACAGGGGGCTTAATGAGCAGTTCTTC	CAISVGDRGLNEQFF
once	NA	TRBV7-9	TRBJ2-2	TGTGCCAGCAGTTCGGCTAGCCGGAGCGGGGAGCTGTTTTTT	CASSSASRSGELFF
NA	NA	TRBV5-6	TRBJ2-7	TGTGCCAGCAGCCGAAGCTGGACTTCCTACTACGAGCAGTACTTC	CASSRSWTSYYEQYF
few	NA	TRBV30	TRBJ1-1	TGTGCCTGGAGCCCGGCAGGGAGGAGCACTGAAGCTTTCTTT	CAWSPAGRSTEAFF
many	NA	TRBV10-2	TRBJ2-3	TGCGCCACCGGAAACACAGATACGCAGTATTTT	CATGNTDTQYF
NA	NA	TRBV5-4	TRBJ1-3	TGTGCCAGCAGCCAAGACAGGATCTCTGGAAACACCATATATTTT	CASSQDRISGNTIYF
NA	NA	TRBV19	TRBJ2-2	TGTGCCAGTAGCCCAAACGGTCGGGCCGGGGAGCTGTTTTTT	CASSPNGRAGELFF
NA	NA	TRBV4-3	TRBJ2-2	TGCGCCAGCAGCATGATGACTGGGGGATTGACGCCCGGGGAGCTGTTTTTT	CASSMMTGGLTPGELFF
NA	NA	TRBV5-4	TRBJ1-2	TGTGCCAGCAGCCGAGAGTCCAGAACTTATAACTATGGCTACACCTTC	CASSRESRTYNYGYTF
few	NA	TRBV4-2	TRBJ1-4	TGTGCCAGCAGCCAGGACAAGAGAGAGGAAAAACTGTTTTTT	CASSQDKREEKLFF
few	NA	TRBV7-2	TRBJ1-1	TGTGCCAGCAGCTTAAAGACTAAGAGGGTCTTT	CASSLKTKRVF
many	NA	TRBV14	TRBJ2-6	TGTGCCAGCGGTACCTCTGGGGCCAACGTCCTGACTTTC	CASGTSGANVLTF
few	NA	TRBV6-5	TRBJ1-3	TGTGCCAGCAGTTACAGACAGCTCCGCTCTGGAAACACCATATATTTT	CASSYRQLRSGNTIYF
few	NA	TRBV5-1	TRBJ2-1	TGCGCCAGCAGCTACGGCGGGGCCGCCTACAATGAGCAGTTCTTC	CASSYGGAAYNEQFF
NA	NA	TRBV11-3	TRBJ2-5	TGTGCCAGCAGCTTCGCTACATTTCAAGAGACCCAGTACTTC	CASSFATFQETQYF
few	TRBD1	TRBV27	TRBJ2-1	TGTGCCAGCAGTAGAAAGACAGGGGGACGCAATGAGCAGTTCTTC	CASSRKTGGRNEQFF
once	NA	TRBV11-2	TRBJ1-1	TGTGCCAGCAGCTCAACATGGAACACTGAAGCTTTCTTT	CASSSTWNTEAFF
NA	NA	TRBV5-4	TRBJ2-4	TGTGCCAGCAGCTTGCGGGGGGCTTCAAACATTCAGTACTTC	CASSLRGASNIQYF
NA	NA	TRBV6-5	TRBJ2-3	TGTGCCAGCAGTTACGAGGCTAGCACAGATACGCAGTATTTT	CASSYEASTDTQYF
few	TRBD1	TRBV25-1	TRBJ1-2	TGTGCCAGCGCATACTCCGGGACAGGGGGCGGCTACACCTTC	CASAYSGTGGGYTF
few	NA	TRBV4-3	TRBJ1-2	TGCGCCAGCAGCCAAGGACAGATCTATGGCTACACCTTC	CASSQGQIYGYTF
few	NA	TRBV9	TRBJ2-1	TGTGCCAGCAGCGTAGCGGGCAGAACCTACAATGAGCAGTTCTTC	CASSVAGRTYNEQFF
many	NA	TRBV11-3	TRBJ2-6	TGTGCCAGCAGCAGGATGACTGGGGCCAACGTCCTGACTTTC	CASSRMTGANVLTF
many	NA	TRBV23-1	TRBJ2-7	TGCGCCAGCAGTCAATCGGTCCCCTTATCAGGGCCGAAGTACGAGCAGTACTTC	CASSQSVPLSGPKYEQYF
few	NA	TRBV18	TRBJ1-2	TGTGCCAGCTCAACCGGGATCGACTATGGCTACACCTTC	CASSTGIDYGYTF
NA	NA	TRBV10-1	TRBJ1-1	TGCGCCAGCAGTAGGGCGTGGAACACTGAAGCTTTCTTT	CASSRAWNTEAFF
few	NA	TRBV7-9	TRBJ2-3	TGTGCCAGCAGCTTAGCCTGGGATACGCAGTATTTT	CASSLAWDTQYF
few	NA	TRBV11-3	TRBJ2-3	TGTGCCAGCAGCCGAAGGACTAGCACAGATACGCAGTATTTT	CASSRRTSTDTQYF
few	TRBD2	TRBV9	TRBJ2-5	TGTGCCAGCAGCACTCGGACTAGCGGGGGTCGAGAGACCCAGTACTTC	CASSTRTSGGRETQYF
few	NA	TRBV27	TRBJ2-7	TGTGCCAGCAGTCGAGCCTACTCCTACGAGCAGTACTTC	CASSRAYSYEQYF
NA	NA	TRBV7-7	TRBJ2-2	TGTGCTAGCAGCTCGGGGGGACAGATCGTTGGGGAGCTGTTTTTT	CASSSGGQIVGELFF
NA	TRBD2	TRBV7-3	TRBJ2-5	TGTGCCAGCAGCTTAAGGAGCGGGAGGGGAGGAGGGACCCAGTACTTC	CASSLRSGRGGGTQYF
many	NA	TRBV4-1	TRBJ1-4	TGCGCCAGCAGCCAAGAAGGGGGACCGCCTAATGAAAAACTGTTTTTT	CASSQEGGPPNEKLFF